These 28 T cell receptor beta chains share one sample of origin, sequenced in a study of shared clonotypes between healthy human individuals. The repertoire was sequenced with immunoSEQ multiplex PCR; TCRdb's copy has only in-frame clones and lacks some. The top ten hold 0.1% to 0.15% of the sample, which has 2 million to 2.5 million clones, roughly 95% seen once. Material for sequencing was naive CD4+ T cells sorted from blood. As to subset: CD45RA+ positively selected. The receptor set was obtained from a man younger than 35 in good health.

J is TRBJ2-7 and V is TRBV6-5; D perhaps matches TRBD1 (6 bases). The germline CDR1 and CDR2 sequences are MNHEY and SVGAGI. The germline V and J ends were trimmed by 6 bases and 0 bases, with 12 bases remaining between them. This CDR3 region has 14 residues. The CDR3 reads CASRGLDSSYEQYF. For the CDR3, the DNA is TGTGCCAGCAGGGGCCTGGACAGCTCCTACGAGCAGTACTTC.

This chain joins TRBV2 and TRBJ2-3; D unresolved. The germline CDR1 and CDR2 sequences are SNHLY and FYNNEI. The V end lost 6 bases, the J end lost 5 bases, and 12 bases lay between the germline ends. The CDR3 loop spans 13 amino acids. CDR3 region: CASRPLGQDTQYF. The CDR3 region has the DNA TGTGCCAGCAGGCCTCTCGGTCAAGATACGCAGTATTTT. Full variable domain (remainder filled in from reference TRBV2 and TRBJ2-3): EPEVTQTPSHQVTQMGQEVILRCVPISNHLYFYWYRQILGQKVEFLVSFYNNEISEKSEIFDDQFSVERPDGSNFTLKIRSTKLEDSAMYFCASRPLGQDTQYFGPGTRLTVL.

The CDR3 DNA reads TGCGCCAGCAGCTTTACTAGCGGGGGCCCGAACACCGGGGAGCTGTTTTTT. Translated, it gives CASSFTSGGPNTGELFF. V and J are TRBV5-1 and TRBJ2-2, with 11 positions matching TRBD2. Germline CDR1 and CDR2: SGHRS and YFSETQ. Unmatched junction bases numbered 3, after V lost 2 bases and J lost 0 bases. This CDR3 region has 17 residues.

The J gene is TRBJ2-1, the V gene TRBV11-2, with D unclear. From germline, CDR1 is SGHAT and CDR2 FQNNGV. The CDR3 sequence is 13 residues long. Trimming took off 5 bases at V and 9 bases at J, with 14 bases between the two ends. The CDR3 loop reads CASSRRLPSEQFF. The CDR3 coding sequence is TGTGCCAGCAGCCGACGACTCCCCTCTGAGCAGTTCTTC.

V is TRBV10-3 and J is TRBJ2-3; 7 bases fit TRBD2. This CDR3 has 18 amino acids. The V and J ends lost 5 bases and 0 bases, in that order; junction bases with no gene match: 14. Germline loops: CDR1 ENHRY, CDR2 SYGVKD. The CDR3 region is CAISYTGASGASTDTQYF. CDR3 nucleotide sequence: TGTGCCATCAGTTATACTGGTGCTAGCGGAGCTAGCACAGATACGCAGTATTTT.

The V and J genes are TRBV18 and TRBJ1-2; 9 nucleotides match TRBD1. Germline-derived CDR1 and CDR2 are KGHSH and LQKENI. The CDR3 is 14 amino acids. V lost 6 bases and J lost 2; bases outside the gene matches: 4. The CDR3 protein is CASSWDRENYGYTF. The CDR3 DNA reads TGTGCCAGCTCCTGGGACAGGGAGAACTATGGCTACACCTTC.

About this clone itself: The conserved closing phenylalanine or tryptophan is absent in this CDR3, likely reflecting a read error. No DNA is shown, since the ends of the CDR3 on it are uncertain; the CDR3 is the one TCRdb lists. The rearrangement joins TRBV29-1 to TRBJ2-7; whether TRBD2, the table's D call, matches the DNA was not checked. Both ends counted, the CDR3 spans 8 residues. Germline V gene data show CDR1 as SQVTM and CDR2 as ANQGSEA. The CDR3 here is CSVEGRGL.

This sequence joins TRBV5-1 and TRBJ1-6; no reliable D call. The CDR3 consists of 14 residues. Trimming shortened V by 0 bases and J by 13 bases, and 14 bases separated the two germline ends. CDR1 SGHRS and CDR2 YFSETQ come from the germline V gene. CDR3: CASSLGADPSPLHF. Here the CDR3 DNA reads TGCGCCAGCAGCTTGGGGGCAGACCCATCTCCCCTCCACTTT.

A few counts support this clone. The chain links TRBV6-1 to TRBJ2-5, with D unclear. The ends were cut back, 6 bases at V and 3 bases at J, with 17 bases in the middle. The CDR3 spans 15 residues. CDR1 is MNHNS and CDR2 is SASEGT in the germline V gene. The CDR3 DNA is TGTGCCAGCAGAAGGCAATTGCTGCAGGAAGAGACCCAGTACTTC. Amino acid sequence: CASRRQLLQEETQYF.

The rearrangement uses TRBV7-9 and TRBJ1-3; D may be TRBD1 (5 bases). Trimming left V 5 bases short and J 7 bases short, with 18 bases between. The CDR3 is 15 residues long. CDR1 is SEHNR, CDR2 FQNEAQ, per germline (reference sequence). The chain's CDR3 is CASSPVGALANTIYF. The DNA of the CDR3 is TGTGCCAGCAGCCCGGTCGGGGCACTTGCGAACACCATATATTTT. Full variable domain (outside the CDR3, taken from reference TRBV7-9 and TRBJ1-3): DTGVSQNPRHKITKRGQNVTFRCDPISEHNRLYWYRQTLGQGPEFLTYFQNEAQLEKSRLLSDRFSAERPKGSFSTLEIQRTEQGDSAMYLCASSPVGALANTIYFGEGSWLTVV.

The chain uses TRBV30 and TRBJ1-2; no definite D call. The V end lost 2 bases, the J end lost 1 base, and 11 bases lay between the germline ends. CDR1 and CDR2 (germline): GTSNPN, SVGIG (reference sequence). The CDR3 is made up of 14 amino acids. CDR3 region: CAWSRGNLNYGYTF. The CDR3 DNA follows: TGTGCCTGGAGTCGGGGAAACCTTAACTATGGCTACACCTTC.

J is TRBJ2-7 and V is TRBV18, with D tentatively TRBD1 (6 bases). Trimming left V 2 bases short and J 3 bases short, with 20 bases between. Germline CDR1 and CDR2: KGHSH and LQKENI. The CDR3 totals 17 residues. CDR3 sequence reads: CASSPSLDRVLNYEQYF. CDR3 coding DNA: TGTGCCAGCTCACCAAGTCTGGACAGAGTCCTTAACTACGAGCAGTACTTC.

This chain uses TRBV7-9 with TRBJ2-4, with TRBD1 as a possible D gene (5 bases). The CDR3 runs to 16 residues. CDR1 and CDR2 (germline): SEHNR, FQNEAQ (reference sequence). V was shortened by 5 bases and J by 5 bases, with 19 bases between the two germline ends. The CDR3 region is CASSAIDRILENIQYF. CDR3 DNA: TGTGCCAGCAGCGCTATCGACAGAATCTTGGAAAACATTCAGTACTTC. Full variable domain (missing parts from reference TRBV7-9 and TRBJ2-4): DTGVSQNPRHKITKRGQNVTFRCDPISEHNRLYWYRQTLGQGPEFLTYFQNEAQLEKSRLLSDRFSAERPKGSFSTLEIQRTEQGDSAMYLCASSAIDRILENIQYFGAGTRLSVL.

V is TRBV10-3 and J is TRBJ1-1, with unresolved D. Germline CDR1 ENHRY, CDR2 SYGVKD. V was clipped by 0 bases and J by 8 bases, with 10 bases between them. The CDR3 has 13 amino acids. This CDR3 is CAISESTFEEAFF. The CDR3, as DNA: TGTGCCATCAGTGAGTCGACCTTCGAGGAAGCTTTCTTT.

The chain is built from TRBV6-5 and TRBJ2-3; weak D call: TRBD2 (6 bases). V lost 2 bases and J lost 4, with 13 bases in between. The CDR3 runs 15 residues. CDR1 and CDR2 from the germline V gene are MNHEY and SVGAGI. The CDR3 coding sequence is TGTGCCAGCAGTTACCGCTCGGGGGTCGCAGATACGCAGTATTTT. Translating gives CASSYRSGVADTQYF.

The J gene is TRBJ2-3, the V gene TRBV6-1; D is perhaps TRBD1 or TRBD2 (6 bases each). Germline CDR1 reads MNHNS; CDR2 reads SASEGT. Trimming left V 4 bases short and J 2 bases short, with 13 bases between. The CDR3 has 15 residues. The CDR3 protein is CASSVKGGFTDTQYF. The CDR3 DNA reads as TGTGCCAGCAGTGTAAAGGGGGGTTTCACAGATACGCAGTATTTT.

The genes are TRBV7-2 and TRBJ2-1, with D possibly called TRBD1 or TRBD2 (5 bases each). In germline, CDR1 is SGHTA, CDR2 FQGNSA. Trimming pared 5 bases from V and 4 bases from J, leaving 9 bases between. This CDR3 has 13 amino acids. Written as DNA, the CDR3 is TGTGCCAGCAGCACTAGACAGTACAATGAGCAGTTCTTC. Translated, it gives CASSTRQYNEQFF.

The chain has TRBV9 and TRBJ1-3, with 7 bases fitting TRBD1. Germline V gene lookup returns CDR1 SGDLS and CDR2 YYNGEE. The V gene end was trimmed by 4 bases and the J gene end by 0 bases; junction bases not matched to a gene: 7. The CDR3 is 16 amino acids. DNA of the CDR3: TGTGCCAGCAGCACTCGGGACAGCCGCTCTGGAAACACCATATATTTT. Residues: CASSTRDSRSGNTIYF.

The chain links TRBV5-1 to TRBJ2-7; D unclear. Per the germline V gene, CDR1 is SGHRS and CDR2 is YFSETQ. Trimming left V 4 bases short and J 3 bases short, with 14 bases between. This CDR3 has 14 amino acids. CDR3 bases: TGCGCCAGCAGCCCTACGACGGATCACTACGAGCAGTACTTC. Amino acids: CASSPTTDHYEQYF.

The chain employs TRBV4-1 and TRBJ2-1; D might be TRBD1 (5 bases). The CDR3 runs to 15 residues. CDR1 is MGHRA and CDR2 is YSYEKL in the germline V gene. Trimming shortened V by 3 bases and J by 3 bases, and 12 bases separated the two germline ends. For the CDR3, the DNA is TGCGCCAGCAGCCACGACACGGACATCTACAATGAGCAGTTCTTC. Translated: CASSHDTDIYNEQFF.

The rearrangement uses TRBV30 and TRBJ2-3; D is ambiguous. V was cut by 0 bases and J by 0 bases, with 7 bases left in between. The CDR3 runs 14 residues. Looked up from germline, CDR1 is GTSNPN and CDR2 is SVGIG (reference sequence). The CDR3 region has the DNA TGTGCCTGGAGTGTTTCTCTCAGCACAGATACGCAGTATTTT. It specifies CAWSVSLSTDTQYF.

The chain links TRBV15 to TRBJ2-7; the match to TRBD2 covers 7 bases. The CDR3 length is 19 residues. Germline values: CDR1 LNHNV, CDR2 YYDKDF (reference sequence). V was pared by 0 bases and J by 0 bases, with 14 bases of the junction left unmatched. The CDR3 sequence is CATSRDPLTLAADSYEQYF. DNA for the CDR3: TGTGCCACCAGCAGAGATCCGCTAACGCTAGCGGCGGACTCCTACGAGCAGTACTTC.

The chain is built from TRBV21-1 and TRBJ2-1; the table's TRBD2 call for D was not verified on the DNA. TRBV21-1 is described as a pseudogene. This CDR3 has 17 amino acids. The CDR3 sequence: CASSIGLAGGPRNEQFF. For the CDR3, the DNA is TGTGCCAGCAGCATTGGACTAGCGGGGGGGCCTCGTAATGAGCAGTTCTTC.

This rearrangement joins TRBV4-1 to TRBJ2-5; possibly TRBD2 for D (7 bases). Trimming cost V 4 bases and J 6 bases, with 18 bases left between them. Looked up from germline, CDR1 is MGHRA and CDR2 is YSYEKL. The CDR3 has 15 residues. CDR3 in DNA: TGCGCCAGCAGCCGCGAAGGGGGGGGCGAAAAGACCCAGTACTTC. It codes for CASSREGGGEKTQYF.

The DNA for the CDR3 is TGTGCCTGGAGCGATCTCCCCCGTGGTGCGCAGTATTTT. Translated, it gives CAWSDLPRGAQYF. The chain joins TRBV30 to TRBJ2-3, with D hard to call. With 3 bases removed from V and 10 bases from J, the gap between germline ends came to 17 bases. Germline CDR1 and CDR2: GTSNPN and SVGIG (reference sequence). This CDR3 has 13 residues.

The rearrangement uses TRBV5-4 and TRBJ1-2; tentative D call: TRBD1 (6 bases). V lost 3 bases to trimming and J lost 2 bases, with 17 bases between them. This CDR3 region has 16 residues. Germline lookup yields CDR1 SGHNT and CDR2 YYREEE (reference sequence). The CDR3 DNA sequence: TGTGCCAGCAGCTCCAGGGGCAGACAATTAAACTATGGCTACACCTTC. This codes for CASSSRGRQLNYGYTF. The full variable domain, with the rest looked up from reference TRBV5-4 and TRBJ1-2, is ETGVTQSPTHLIKTRGQQVTLRCSSQSGHNTVSWYQQALGQGPQFIFQYYREEENGRGNFPPRFSGLQFPNYSSELNVNALELDDSALYLCASSSRGRQLNYGYTFGSGTRLTVV.

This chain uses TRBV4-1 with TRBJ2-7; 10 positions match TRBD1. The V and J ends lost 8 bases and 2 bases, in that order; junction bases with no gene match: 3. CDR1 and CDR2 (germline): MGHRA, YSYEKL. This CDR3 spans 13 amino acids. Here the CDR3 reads CASGQGVTYEQYF. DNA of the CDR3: TGCGCCAGCGGACAGGGGGTCACCTACGAGCAGTACTTC.

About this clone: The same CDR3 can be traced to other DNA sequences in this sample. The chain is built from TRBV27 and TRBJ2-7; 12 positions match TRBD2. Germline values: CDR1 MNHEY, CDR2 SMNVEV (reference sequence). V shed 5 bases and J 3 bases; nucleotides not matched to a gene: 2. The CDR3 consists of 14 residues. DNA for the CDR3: TGTGCCAGCAGTCGACTAGCGGGGGTCTACGAGCAGTACTTC. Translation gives CASSRLAGVYEQYF.